What follows is one TCR beta chain and its context. Its antigen remains unknown. This entry is derived from a study of shared clonotypes between healthy human individuals. Overall study context: Each donor contributed plates that comprised three CD4 naive, three CD4 memory, two CD8 naive and one CD8 memory.

The CDR3 sequence is 17 residues long. Per the germline V gene, CDR1 is SGHVS and CDR2 is FNYEAQ. After removal of 5 bases from V and 2 bases from J, the junction contained 13 bases not matched to a gene. Profiled with immunoSEQ multiplex PCR; TCRdb holds only in-frame clones, not every one. The profile covers some 2,400,000 clones, with more than 90% appearing a single time and approximately 0.13% taken by the ten largest. Study-level results: Naive CD4 clonotype sharing across a few donors was around 5%. Larger estimated richness was generally seen in naive subsets than in memory subsets.

Sequenced input: naive CD4+ T cells sorted from blood. Subset given: CD45RA+ positively selected. This TCR came from a man younger than 35 in good health. This chain connects TRBV7-6 to TRBJ2-3; 7 bases match TRBD2. CDR3 nucleotides: TGTGCCAGCAGCCCCCTCTCTGGGGGGGGATCCACAGATACGCAGTATTTT. Translated, it gives CASSPLSGGGSTDTQYF.